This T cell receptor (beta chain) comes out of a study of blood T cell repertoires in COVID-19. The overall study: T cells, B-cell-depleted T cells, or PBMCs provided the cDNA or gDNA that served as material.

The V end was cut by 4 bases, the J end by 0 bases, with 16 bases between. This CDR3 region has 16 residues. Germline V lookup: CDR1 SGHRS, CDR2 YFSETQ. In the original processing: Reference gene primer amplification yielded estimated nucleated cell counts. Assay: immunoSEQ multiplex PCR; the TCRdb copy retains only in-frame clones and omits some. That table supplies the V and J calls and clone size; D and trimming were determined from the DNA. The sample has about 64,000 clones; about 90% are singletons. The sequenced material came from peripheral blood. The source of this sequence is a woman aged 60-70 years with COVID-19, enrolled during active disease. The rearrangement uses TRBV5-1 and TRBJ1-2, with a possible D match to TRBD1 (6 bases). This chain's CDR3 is CASSAPRDTPNYGYTF. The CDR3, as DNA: TGCGCCAGCAGCGCCCCTCGGGACACCCCTAACTATGGCTACACCTTC.